This TCR beta chain came from a study of T cells in Graves' hyperthyroidism and ophthalmopathy (dated by TCRdb to the late 2010s). The study in broad terms: Peripheral blood samples were taken at initial diagnosis, before any treatment was given. To identify TCR V-J signatures that set the groups apart, the researchers used a discovery cohort of 100 patients, made up of around 40 with Graves' ophthalmopathy and about 60 with stable Graves' hyperthyroidism. Whether ophthalmopathy could be predicted prospectively was tested in an independent validation cohort made up of 18 hyperthyroidism patients plus 17 patients who later progressed to ophthalmopathy. The approximately 100 discovery patients were randomly split 7:3 into training and test sets. In addition, the study compared T-cell repertoires in thyroid tissue and in blood from about 6 Graves' hyperthyroidism patients. After blood sampling, hyperthyroidism patients were treated with methimazole at a starting dose of 30 mg daily, and ophthalmopathy patients were treated with high-dose intravenous methylprednisolone. According to the paper, TCR Vbeta CDR3 sequencing was carried out on roughly 130 peripheral blood samples, which came from around 43 ophthalmopathy, 75 to 80 hyperthyroidism and around 17 progressor patients.

General findings and caveats noted by the study authors: No statistical method was used to set the sample size in advance, and investigators knew the group allocation. In validation, progression to ophthalmopathy was predicted by the model with nearly 71% sensitivity and just over 72% specificity, a median of about 6.8 months before onset. Ophthalmopathy was separated from stable hyperthyroidism by a 13 V-J signature model, with around 90% sensitivity and approximately 81% specificity obtained in cross-validation and 80%/75% obtained in testing. Most expanded thyroid clonotypes (frequency above 0.001) were also detected in blood, a finding suggesting that blood repertoires may reflect thyroid immune responses.

On this clonotype: Its antigen remains unidentified. Compared with germline, one end of the junction differs, possibly owing to a read error.

Including cysteine and phenylalanine, the CDR3 has 15 amino acids. Of the read, only the CDR3 DNA is kept; its 45 bases are in frame from base 1. Looking up the germline V gene yields CDR1 SGHRS and CDR2 YFSETQ. A patient counted as having stable Graves' hyperthyroidism if no progression to ophthalmopathy occurred over 18 months of follow-up. Hyperthyroidism patients were newly diagnosed, with disease duration under 2 months, and aged 18 to 65 years. Patients with uncontrolled infections, other autoimmune diseases, pregnancy or lactation were excluded. Diagnoses were established on the basis of clinical symptoms, serum thyroxine and TRAb, thyroid ultrasound, and orbital computed tomography. PBMCs were separated from approximately 10 ml of fresh peripheral blood using Ficoll-Paque density gradient centrifugation. Total RNA was extracted with Trizol reagent, and quality was checked on an Agilent 2100 Bioanalyzer.

Amplification of TCR beta CDR3 regions was carried out from RNA transcripts. The first round of RT-PCR for the TCR CDR3 was performed with the HTBI primer set and the Qiagen OneStep RT-PCR kit. The libraries were constructed in a second round of multiplex PCR and then size-selected and purified. Sequencing of the libraries was done on an Illumina HiSeq2000 using paired-end 100 bp reads. The study's own analysis went as follows. Raw data were processed with SOAPnuke, discarding reads with adapters, uncalled bases, mean Phred below 15, or no exact constant-primer or identifier match. High-quality paired reads were merged with COPE v1.2.5, and unique nucleotide sequences were defined as clonotypes. Clonotypes were aligned to IMGT TRBV, TRBD and TRBJ reference segments using MiTCR v1.1. Only V-J combinations with frequency above 0.0001, covering 99% to 99.2% of repertoires, were analysed. The TCS score was defined as the ratio of F50 (clonal expansion) to E x V (chaos), calculated using BLOSUM62-based TCRdist between CDR3 peptides within each V-J. Welch's t-statistics and random forest reduced approximately 520 V-J features to 13, which were used in a naive Bayes classifier (R e1071). TCRdb redid the processing of the public reads, applying fastp at Q25 and MiXCR, and retained in-frame beta chains. CDR3 protein duplicates are merged, each entry listing the most common genes and DNA. TCRdb's processing, not the study's, gives the V and J calls here. A total of approximately 530,000 distinct CDR3 sequences appear in this sample, 15% to 20% of them only once. The top ten clonotypes cover around a sixth of the sample.

The rearrangement joined TRBV5-1 to TRBJ2-1; 9 middle bases align to TRBD1. The receptor was derived from a young woman with Graves' hyperthyroidism. Sequencing was performed on blood. The DNA sequence follows: TGCGCCAGCAGCTCTACGGGACAGGGAACCAATGATCAGTTCTTC. Protein translation: CASSSTGQGTNDQFF.